This TCR beta chain came from a study of blood T cell repertoires in COVID-19. Under the authors' procedure: From reference gene primer amplification, estimates of nucleated cell counts were derived. Produced via immunoSEQ multiplex PCR; TCRdb's table is partial and in-frame only. V and J calls plus clone size are reproduced from that table; the DNA served to infer D and trimming. The data show about 88,000 clones, 90% to 95% seen once. The source of this sequence is a man aged 55 to 70 with acute or convalescent COVID-19. The sequencing sample was made of peripheral blood.

CDR3 amino acids: CSVEDWTSGRTDTQYF. The CDR3, as DNA: TGCAGCGTTGAAGACTGGACTAGCGGGAGGACAGATACGCAGTATTTT. The chain uses TRBV29-1 and TRBJ2-3; 14 bases line up with TRBD2. The V and J ends lost 0 bases and 3 bases, in that order; junction bases with no gene match: 2. There are 16 residues in the CDR3. Per germline, CDR1 SQVTM and CDR2 ANQGSEA.